The present TCR beta chain was sequenced within a study of shared clonotypes between healthy human individuals (dated by TCRdb to about 2020). Some background on the complete study: The cohort comprised a couple of women and a few men aged 18 to 49 years. For each donor, CD4 naive and CD4 memory were each given three plates, CD8 naive was given two plates, and CD8 memory was given one plate. To estimate repertoire size and how much clonotypes are shared between individuals, the study performed deep sequencing of blood TCR repertoires from about 5 healthy adults. Libraries were prepared and TCR repertoires were sequenced by different laboratories using diverse techniques, in order to increase sequencing depth and limit assay-specific biases. Per donor, leukapheresis produced somewhere between about 0.85 and 10 billion PBMCs.

Using the deep immunoSEQ assay, TCR CDR3 regions were amplified from genomic DNA by multiplex PCR. For each cell subset, the extracted genomic DNA was distributed evenly across all wells of several immunoSEQ 96-well plates, and each plate served as one replicate. For sorted subsets, 200 to 250 ng of genomic DNA, equivalent to about 30,000 T cell genomes, went into each replicate PCR. The purified libraries were quantified using a Qubit 3.0 fluorometer, sized with a Bioanalyzer 2100, and then quantified again using the KAPA Library Quantification kit. Every immunoSEQ 96-well plate was sequenced on a separate single-read 150-cycle Illumina NextSeq 550 flow cell. On the study's bioinformatics: Because the immunoSEQ output held only junctional sequences and lacked quality scores, the filtering could not match the filtering applied to full-length reads. Sequences were annotated with PyIR, a Python wrapper for IgBLAST v1.9, using IMGT germline references to assign V/J genes and CDR3. Reads with weak V/J assignments (E-value above 1e-6), missing CDR3, stop codons, out-of-frame junctions, or ambiguous translated residues were removed. V3J clonotypes were defined by identical inferred V gene, J gene, and CDR3 amino acid sequence. Percentage overlap between repertoires was calculated by dividing the number of shared unique clonotypes by the size of the smaller repertoire. Repertoire richness was assessed with RTK rarefaction, the Chao1 estimator, and Recon v2.1 estimates of unobserved clonotypes. OLGA was used to compute generation probabilities for all TCRbeta clonotypes that the gDNA method yielded from a handful of donors. Sourced from immuneACCESS, this table was stored by TCRdb with only in-frame sequences that have V and J called. A share of the clones is absent; for the studies checked, an unresolved V gene accounts for under half, and the remainder has no known explanation. The V and J calls and clone size come from that table; D and trimming were worked out from the DNA. Across this sample there are 400,000 or so clones, with 96% seen only once. The top ten clonotypes cover about 0.32% of the sample.

Donors were healthy HIV-negative adults with no recently reported acute infections or vaccinations. All donors were Caucasian adults living in Nashville, Tennessee, USA. CD8 memory samples combined magnetically selected CD45RO+ cells with CCR7-negative CD45RA+ effector memory (TemRA) cells. Blood was obtained by leukapheresis, after which PBMCs were separated by Ficoll-Histopaque density gradient centrifugation and cryopreserved in liquid nitrogen vapor phase. Purity and quantity of every magnetically sorted T cell population were checked by analytical flow cytometry. From each sorted fraction, genomic DNA was isolated and quantified by UV absorbance on a Nanodrop 2000c. Turning to this clone: The antigen it binds to is not known. Base qualities were left out, and no much larger clone turns up one base away.

General study outcomes and caveats: When a few donors were compared, the shared fraction of clonotypes was approximately 5% for naive CD4, roughly 3.3% for naive CD8, 2.3% for memory CD4, and 0.35% to 0.5% for memory CD8. Pairwise subsampling indicated that sequencing depth was expected to affect the degree of clonotype sharing among donors. Even with the large sequencing depth, rarefaction of the sorted-subset datasets indicated that sequencing was incomplete. The small number of donors limited the genetic and exposure-history diversity represented. Estimated clonotype richness was generally larger for naive than for memory subsets. Compared with non-shared clonotypes, the clonotypes found in all four sorted-subset donors had higher generation probabilities. Sampling was restricted to blood, and TCR repertoires in tissue are likely to differ from TCR repertoires in blood.

Material for sequencing was memory CD8+ T cells sorted from blood. The sample's cell subset or site label is to be understood as: CD45RO+ cells pooled with CCR7-negative TemRA cells. The TCR sequence derives from a man younger than 45 in good health.

The DNA sequence is given as TGTGCCAGCAGTTACTCGGGGAGCGGGAGACCCGGGGAGCTGTTTTTT. Its translation reads: CASSYSGSGRPGELFF. The rearranged segments are TRBV6-6 and TRBJ2-2; 8 bases in between match TRBD2. Taken from cysteine to phenylalanine, the CDR3 has 16 residues. The entry retains the CDR3 DNA only, 48 bases that are in frame from base 1. CDR1 and CDR2 are drawn from the germline V gene (reference sequence): MNHNY, SVGAGI. Unmatched junction bases come to 6, with V trimmed by 0 bases and J by 6 bases.